By sample share, the clone carrying this T cell receptor beta chain is medium-sized. Antigen: not known. These data are taken from a study of metastatic and nonmetastatic thyroid tumors. Study information: It was across blood and tumor or nodule tissue from malignant and benign thyroid patients that repertoires were compared.

Through MiXCR, TCRdb re-clonotyped the PCR reads. The repertoire holds about 22,000 clones, with about 17% as singletons. The study, taken as a whole, reports: Across blood and tumor, TCR beta diversity in malignant thyroid tumors was reportedly significantly higher than in benign nodules.

No patient received treatment before thyroid surgery. The trim removed 5 bases at V and 4 bases at J, leaving 7 bases unmatched. The CDR3 has 15 residues. Per the germline V gene, CDR1 is MRHNA and CDR2 is SNTAGT. The chain uses TRBV6-4 and TRBJ2-3; TRBD2 agrees at 9 bases. The origin of this receptor is a male donor with papillary thyroid cancer or a benign thyroid nodule (not recorded which). Some clones in this sample may be carry-over from other donors' samples. The sample taken for sequencing was blood. The CDR3 protein is CASSSDAGGPDTQYF. For the CDR3, the DNA is TGTGCCAGCAGTTCCGACGCGGGAGGGCCAGATACGCAGTATTTT.